These 8 T cell receptor beta chains share one sample of origin, sequenced in a study of T cell changes during pregnancy in multiple sclerosis. Measured with immunoSEQ multiplex PCR; TCRdb has only the in-frame clones, and not every one. Counted here are 38,000 or so clones, approximately 92% occurring once; the ten biggest clones make up 0.43%. This specimen consisted of CD4+ T cells from peripheral blood mononuclear cells, obtained in the third trimester of pregnancy. The receptors shown here come from a female donor with multiple sclerosis, enrolled in a pregnancy study.

The J gene is TRBJ1-1, the V gene TRBV19, with TRBD1 matching 12 bases. V dropped 7 bases and J dropped 1; count of bases not matched to a gene: 10. From germline, CDR1 is LNHDA and CDR2 SQIVND (reference sequence). This CDR3 is 17 amino acids long. CDR3 loop: CASKRDRGRRTNTEAFF. The CDR3 nucleotides are TGTGCCAGTAAAAGGGACAGGGGGCGCAGGACGAACACTGAAGCTTTCTTT.

The V and J genes are TRBV7-9 and TRBJ1-1, with D tentatively TRBD1 (6 bases). The CDR3 extends over 15 amino acids. V lost 5 bases and J 0 bases, leaving 13 bases between the germline ends. Germline values: CDR1 SEHNR, CDR2 FQNEAQ (reference sequence). CDR3 sequence reads: CASSPGQRVNTEAFF. The CDR3 DNA reads as TGTGCCAGCAGCCCTGGACAGAGGGTGAACACTGAAGCTTTCTTT.

This sequence joins TRBV19 and TRBJ1-2; weak D call: TRBD1 (6 bases). This CDR3 is built from 15 residues. The V gene lost 7 bases and the J gene lost 2 bases, with 17 bases spanning the gap. Germline CDR1 is LNHDA and CDR2 is SQIVND (reference sequence). CDR3 residues: CASTQTGRVNYGYTF. CDR3 bases: TGTGCCAGTACCCAGACAGGCAGGGTGAACTATGGCTACACCTTC.

V gene TRBV2 combines with J gene TRBJ1-1; the match to TRBD1 covers 9 bases. Germline lookup yields CDR1 SNHLY and CDR2 FYNNEI. CDR3 length: 14 residues. The V segment lost 4 bases and the J segment 6 bases; nucleotides outside the gene matches: 6. CDR3: CASSGTGERAEAFF. Written as DNA, the CDR3 is TGTGCCAGCAGTGGGACAGGGGAAAGGGCTGAAGCTTTCTTT.

The genes are TRBV4-1 and TRBJ2-1; 10 bases fit TRBD2. CDR3 length: 15 amino acids. From germline, CDR1 is MGHRA and CDR2 YSYEKL. With V trimmed by 5 bases and J by 10 bases, 11 bases remained unmatched. The CDR3 reads CASSGRTGTSEEQFF. Here the CDR3 DNA reads TGCGCCAGCAGCGGTCGAACCGGGACTAGCGAGGAGCAGTTCTTC.

V is TRBV19 and J is TRBJ2-2; a weak D match, TRBD2 (7 bases). V dropped 7 bases and J dropped 5 bases, with 17 bases sitting between them. Germline V gives CDR1 LNHDA, CDR2 SQIVND (reference sequence). CDR3 length: 15 residues. CDR3 nucleotides: TGTGCCAGTAATCTGGCGGGGGCGGGGACCGGGGAGCTGTTTTTT. Its translation is CASNLAGAGTGELFF.

The chain uses TRBV4-3 and TRBJ1-1; D ambiguous. CDR1 and CDR2 from the germline V gene are LGHNA and YSLEER. V gave up 0 bases and J gave up 11 bases, with 16 bases separating them. The CDR3 length is 14 residues. CDR3 bases: TGCGCCAGCAGCCAAGACACGGGCGGGGTTGGGGCTTTCTTT. Its translation: CASSQDTGGVGAFF.

This clone was counted a few times. This chain uses TRBV30 with TRBJ2-6, with a weak D call TRBD1 (6 bases). CDR3 length: 18 residues. Per the germline V gene, CDR1 is GTSNPN and CDR2 is SVGIG (reference sequence). The germline V and J ends were trimmed by 0 bases and 1 base, with 16 bases remaining between them. CDR3 nucleotide sequence: TGTGCCTGGAGTGTAGGTCACAGGGTTCCATCTGGGGCCAACGTCCTGACTTTC. This gives the protein CAWSVGHRVPSGANVLTF.